Following are 30 T cell receptor beta chains from one sample sequenced in a study of blood T cell repertoires in COVID-19 (TCRdb year 2020). The library was produced with the immunoSEQ multiplex PCR assay. The table was pulled from immuneACCESS by TCRdb, which kept in-frame rearrangements only. Such tables lose some clones; where checked, under half of the loss comes from unresolved V genes, and the rest has no known cause. In all, the sample holds under 250,000 clones, and approximately 84% of those were seen once. About 8% of the sample lies in the top ten. Material: peripheral blood. The source is an elderly woman with acute or convalescent COVID-19.

The chain uses TRBV7-3 and TRBJ2-2; 11 bases are a match to TRBD2. This CDR3 is built from 15 residues. Germline V gives CDR1 SGHTA, CDR2 FQGTGA. V shed 5 bases, J shed 6 bases, and the junction held 5 bases outside the gene matches. The CDR3: CASSPPGLAAGELFF. The CDR3 nucleotides are TGTGCCAGCAGCCCACCGGGACTAGCGGCCGGGGAGCTGTTTTTT.

The rearrangement joins TRBV29-1 to TRBJ1-5, with unresolved D. The CDR3 spans 13 residues. V was cut by 7 bases and J by 7 bases, with 17 bases left in between. The germline V gene has CDR1 SQVTM and CDR2 ANQGSEA. This CDR3 is CSATTEVGQPQHF. The CDR3 coding sequence is TGCAGCGCTACTACGGAGGTCGGCCAGCCCCAGCATTTT. The whole variable domain, filled in from reference TRBV29-1 and TRBJ1-5, reads SAVISQKPSRDICQRGTSLTIQCQVDSQVTMMFWYRQQPGQSLTLIATANQGSEATYESGFVIDKFPISRPNLTFSTLTVSNMSPEDSSIYLCSATTEVGQPQHFGDGTRLSIL.

The chain uses TRBV3-1 (or the pseudogene TRBV3-2) and TRBJ2-5, with D unclear. This CDR3 contains 13 residues. The V end was cut by 3 bases, the J end by 4 bases, with 9 bases between. Looked up from germline, CDR1 is LGHDT and CDR2 is YNNKEL (reference sequence). The CDR3 coding sequence is TGTGCCAGCAGCCAGTCGAGCCGAGAGACCCAGTACTTC. Amino acid sequence: CASSQSSRETQYF.

The CDR3 reads CASSHLQGTETQYF. CDR3 nucleotides: TGTGCCAGCAGCCACCTACAGGGGACGGAGACCCAGTACTTC. The chain recombines TRBV3-1 (or the pseudogene TRBV3-2) with TRBJ2-5, with 7 bases that match TRBD1. The CDR3 consists of 14 residues. The V gene end was trimmed by 3 bases and the J gene end by 5 bases; junction bases not matched to a gene: 6. The germline CDR1 and CDR2 sequences are LGHDT and YNNKEL (reference sequence).

V is TRBV18 and J is TRBJ1-4, with 8 bases matching TRBD1. With V trimmed by 8 bases and J by 2 bases, 7 bases remained unmatched. Germline V lookup: CDR1 KGHSH, CDR2 LQKENI. This CDR3 is built from 15 residues. DNA for the CDR3: TGTGCCAGCGGAGGGACAGGTCTTACTAATGAAAAACTGTTTTTT. Residues: CASGGTGLTNEKLFF.

This clone occurred once. The CDR3 nucleotides are TGTGCCAGCAGCTTAGTTGCGGGGGAAGGCCGTCCCACCTACGAGCAGTACTTC. Protein: CASSLVAGEGRPTYEQYF. This rearrangement joins TRBV11-3 to TRBJ2-7; 7 bases fit TRBD2. Trimming at V came to 1 base and at J to 2 bases, leaving 14 bases not matched to a gene. CDR1 is SGHNT and CDR2 is YENEEA in the germline V gene. This CDR3 contains 18 residues. Supplemented by reference TRBV11-3 and TRBJ2-7, the full variable domain reads EAGVVQSPRYKIIEKKQPVAFWCNPISGHNTLYWYLQNLGQGPELLIRYENEEAVDDSQLPKDRFSAERLKGVDSTLKIQPAELGDSAVYLCASSLVAGEGRPTYEQYFGPGTRLTVT.

V usage is TRBV5-1 and J usage is TRBJ1-6; D perhaps matches TRBD1 (6 bases). CDR3 length equals 16 residues. V was trimmed by 3 bases and J by 6 bases, leaving 16 bases between them. From germline, CDR1 is SGHRS and CDR2 YFSETQ. CDR3 nucleotides: TGCGCCAGCAGCTCGGGGGCCGGGGAGGGTAATTCACCCCTCCACTTT. Protein sequence: CASSSGAGEGNSPLHF. Supplemented by reference TRBV5-1 and TRBJ1-6, the full variable domain reads KAGVTQTPRYLIKTRGQQVTLSCSPISGHRSVSWYQQTPGQGLQFLFEYFSETQRNKGNFPGRFSGRQFSNSRSEMNVSTLELGDSALYLCASSSGAGEGNSPLHFGNGTRLTVT.

The chain couples TRBV6-1 to TRBJ2-5; D remains ambiguous. Germline V CDR1 and CDR2: MNHNS, SASEGT. V was pared by 1 base and J by 1 base, with 13 bases between. The CDR3 extends over 16 amino acids. CDR3: CASSEGLSGGQETQYF. CDR3 bases: TGTGCCAGCAGTGAAGGGTTAAGTGGCGGCCAAGAGACCCAGTACTTC.

A few counts support this clone. The genes are TRBV4-1 and TRBJ2-2; no clear D. CDR1 MGHRA and CDR2 YSYEKL come from the germline V gene. The germline V and J ends were trimmed by 2 bases and 1 base, with 5 bases remaining between them. The CDR3 covers 14 residues. The CDR3 spells CASSQRVNTGELFF. The CDR3 DNA is TGCGCCAGCAGCCAACGGGTGAACACCGGGGAGCTGTTTTTT.

The V call is TRBV4-2, the J call TRBJ2-4; 10 bases are shared with TRBD1. Germline CDR1 LGHNA, CDR2 YNFKEQ. The CDR3 covers 15 residues. With 1 base clipped from V and 5 bases from J, the junction kept 2 bases outside the gene matches. This CDR3 is CASSQAGTGENIQYF. CDR3 DNA sequence: TGTGCCAGCAGCCAAGCCGGGACAGGGGAAAACATTCAGTACTTC.

CDR3 sequence: CASSRQGSNQPQHF. The CDR3 region has the DNA TGTGCCAGCAGTAGACAGGGGAGCAATCAGCCCCAGCATTTT. J is TRBJ1-5 and V is TRBV6-5; 8 bases are shared with TRBD1. V lost 5 bases and J lost 1; bases outside the gene matches: 1. The CDR3 runs 14 residues. Per the germline V gene, CDR1 is MNHEY and CDR2 is SVGAGI.

This clone was seen a single time. The chain employs TRBV2 and TRBJ2-7; the match to TRBD1 covers 8 bases. The CDR3 sequence is 14 residues long. Trimming cost V 7 bases and J 3 bases; bases outside gene matches: 8. From germline, CDR1 is SNHLY and CDR2 FYNNEI. The CDR3 bases are TGTGCCAGCACCAGTCTTGGACAGGGCTACGAGCAGTACTTC. Encoded protein: CASTSLGQGYEQYF.

The chain couples TRBV3-1 (or the pseudogene TRBV3-2) to TRBJ2-5; D not certain. V was cut by 4 bases and J by 0 bases, with 3 bases left in between. Germline V CDR1 and CDR2: LGHDT, YNNKEL (reference sequence). CDR3 length: 12 amino acids. This CDR3 reads CASSPYQETQYF. CDR3 DNA: TGTGCCAGCAGCCCGTACCAAGAGACCCAGTACTTC.

The chain is built from TRBV14 and TRBJ2-1; 8 nucleotides agree with TRBD1. From germline, CDR1 is SGHDN and CDR2 FVKESK. V trimming: 0 bases; J trimming: 5 bases; junction bases outside the gene matches: 6. The CDR3 sequence is 16 residues long. The CDR3 coding sequence is TGTGCCAGCAGCCAAGACGGGACAGGTATACACAATGAGCAGTTCTTC. It codes for CASSQDGTGIHNEQFF. Combining the CDR3 with reference TRBV14 and TRBJ2-1 gives the whole variable domain EAGVTQFPSHSVIEKGQTVTLRCDPISGHDNLYWYRRVMGKEIKFLLHFVKESKQDESGMPNNRFLAERTGGTYSTLKVQPAELEDSGVYFCASSQDGTGIHNEQFFGPGTRLTVL.

This sequence joins TRBV5-4 and TRBJ2-1, with D possibly being TRBD1 (5 bases). This CDR3 is built from 16 residues. V lost 3 bases, J lost 3 bases, and 16 bases lay in between. Germline CDR1 is SGHNT and CDR2 is YYREEE (reference sequence). The CDR3 coding sequence is TGTGCCAGCAGCTCCGATGGGGCGGCAGGCTACAATGAGCAGTTCTTC. This codes for CASSSDGAAGYNEQFF.

This chain connects TRBV18 to TRBJ1-6, with 8 positions matching TRBD1. Per germline, CDR1 KGHSH and CDR2 LQKENI. The J segment lost 8 bases and the V segment lost 5 bases, leaving 5 bases of the junction unmatched. This CDR3 is built from 14 residues. For the CDR3, the DNA is TGTGCCAGCTCATCCACAGGGGGGGATTCACCCCTCCACTTT. Protein product: CASSSTGGDSPLHF. The full variable domain, in which reference TRBV18 and TRBJ1-6 provide the parts outside the CDR3, is NAGVMQNPRHLVRRRGQEARLRCSPMKGHSHVYWYRQLPEEGLKFMVYLQKENIIDESGMPKERFSAEFPKEGPSILRIQQVVRGDSAAYFCASSSTGGDSPLHFGNGTRLTVT.

This chain uses TRBV7-2 with TRBJ1-2, with D perhaps TRBD1 (5 bases). The CDR3 is made up of 15 amino acids. In germline, CDR1 is SGHTA, CDR2 FQGNSA. Deletions cut 2 bases from V and 7 bases from J, with 17 bases between. CDR3 amino acids: CASSLKSGNPSGYTF. The CDR3 DNA follows: TGTGCCAGCAGCTTAAAATCAGGGAATCCTTCTGGCTACACCTTC. Full variable domain (remainder filled in from reference TRBV7-2 and TRBJ1-2): GAGVSQSPSNKVTEKGKDVELRCDPISGHTALYWYRQSLGQGLEFLIYFQGNSAPDKSGLPSDRFSAERTGGSVSTLTIQRTQQEDSAVYLCASSLKSGNPSGYTFGSGTRLTVV.

J is TRBJ1-4 and V is TRBV11-2, with D possibly matching TRBD1 (5 bases). V was clipped by 5 bases and J by 7 bases, with 11 bases between them. Per germline, CDR1 SGHAT and CDR2 FQNNGV. The CDR3 totals 13 residues. CDR3 sequence (DNA): TGTGCCAGCAGCCCCACCGGGGGTGAAAAACTGTTTTTT. Amino acid sequence: CASSPTGGEKLFF. The full variable domain, in which reference TRBV11-2 and TRBJ1-4 provide the parts outside the CDR3, is EAGVAQSPRYKIIEKRQSVAFWCNPISGHATLYWYQQILGQGPKLLIQFQNNGVVDDSQLPKDRFSAERLKGVDSTLKIQPAKLEDSAVYLCASSPTGGEKLFFGSGTQLSVL.

This clone was detected once. The CDR3 protein is CASRGSGTGVYEQYF. The CDR3 DNA reads as TGTGCCAGCAGGGGATCCGGGACAGGGGTTTACGAGCAGTACTTC. The rearrangement uses TRBV2 and TRBJ2-7, with 10 bases fitting TRBD1. The CDR3 extends over 15 amino acids. V dropped 6 bases and J dropped 4; count of bases not matched to a gene: 9. The germline CDR1 and CDR2 sequences are SNHLY and FYNNEI.

The V gene is TRBV3-1 (or the pseudogene TRBV3-2), the J gene TRBJ1-5; TRBD1 matches at 7 bases. V lost 6 bases and J lost 4; bases outside the gene matches: 6. The V gene's germline CDR1 is LGHDT and CDR2 YNNKEL (reference sequence). The CDR3 is 14 residues long. Here the CDR3 reads CASSRQGVNQPQHF. Written as DNA, the CDR3 is TGTGCCAGCAGTAGACAGGGAGTAAATCAGCCCCAGCATTTT.

This clone was picked up one time. This sequence joins TRBV28 and TRBJ1-4; TRBD1 might be the D (5 bases). This CDR3 is 15 amino acids long. From germline, CDR1 is MDHEN and CDR2 SYDVKM. Trimming removed 5 bases at V and 3 bases at J, with 13 bases between. The CDR3 DNA reads TGTGCCAGCAGTCAGCTAGACAGACCTAATGAAAAACTGTTTTTT. This translates into CASSQLDRPNEKLFF.

About this clone itself: Other DNA sequences of this sample code for an identical CDR3. This chain links TRBV9 with TRBJ1-2; 7 nucleotides match TRBD1. The CDR3 runs 15 residues. Germline lookup yields CDR1 SGDLS and CDR2 YYNGEE. The V and J ends lost 2 bases and 4 bases, in that order; junction bases with no gene match: 8. The CDR3, as DNA: TGTGCCAGCAGCGTTAGCCCTGACAGGGTCTATGGCTACACCTTC. Protein product: CASSVSPDRVYGYTF. Variable domain in full (rest from reference TRBV9 and TRBJ1-2): DSGVTQTPKHLITATGQRVTLRCSPRSGDLSVYWYQQSLDQGLQFLIQYYNGEERAKGNILERFSAQQFPDLHSELNLSSLELGDSALYFCASSVSPDRVYGYTFGSGTRLTVV.

This chain joins TRBV7-9 and TRBJ1-6, with D possibly TRBD1 on 6 matching bases. The CDR3 runs 14 residues. The germline V gene encodes CDR1 SEHNR and CDR2 FQNEAQ (reference sequence). V lost 5 bases and J 6 bases, leaving 11 bases between the germline ends. The CDR3 DNA follows: TGTGCCAGCAGCCCTACAGGGCTTAATTCACCCCTCCACTTT. It specifies CASSPTGLNSPLHF.

This sequence joins TRBV5-1 and TRBJ1-5; D gene uncertain. Trimming removed 0 bases from V and 3 bases from J, with 10 bases in between. CDR1 is SGHRS, CDR2 YFSETQ, per germline. This CDR3 has 15 residues. The CDR3 loop is CASSLDGQFNQPQHF. DNA for the CDR3: TGCGCCAGCAGCTTGGATGGGCAGTTCAATCAGCCCCAGCATTTT.

This chain uses TRBV5-1 with TRBJ2-5, with 7 bases lining up with TRBD2. The CDR3 is 18 residues long. Trimming cost V 3 bases and J 1 base; bases outside gene matches: 15. Germline CDR1 and CDR2: SGHRS and YFSETQ. The DNA of the CDR3 is TGCGCCAGCAGCTCCGGATTTCCGACTAAGCGGGGCCAAGAGACCCAGTACTTC. It specifies CASSSGFPTKRGQETQYF.

This chain connects TRBV7-9 to TRBJ2-7, with 9 bases identical to TRBD1. Trimming cost V 3 bases and J 2 bases; bases outside gene matches: 2. Looked up from germline, CDR1 is SEHNR and CDR2 is FQNEAQ (reference sequence). CDR3 size: 14 residues. CDR3 DNA sequence: TGTGCCAGCAGCTTTGGACAGGGGACCTACGAGCAGTACTTC. Translation gives CASSFGQGTYEQYF.

The genes are TRBV3-1 (or the pseudogene TRBV3-2) and TRBJ1-6; a weak D match, TRBD1 (5 bases). The V gene lost 1 base and the J gene lost 6 bases, with 13 bases spanning the gap. The CDR3 sequence is 16 residues long. In germline, CDR1 is LGHDT, CDR2 YNNKEL (reference sequence). The CDR3, as DNA: TGTGCCAGCAGCCAAGGGCAGGGCACTCCTAATTCACCCCTCCACTTT. It translates to CASSQGQGTPNSPLHF.

The V and J genes are TRBV25-1 and TRBJ1-2; no clear D. This CDR3 contains 11 residues. Germline CDR1 and CDR2: MGHDK and SYGVNS. Trimming took 4 bases from V and 5 from J, leaving 5 bases between them. The CDR3 here is CASSGGYGYTF. For the CDR3, the DNA is TGTGCCAGCAGTGGAGGGTATGGCTACACCTTC.

CDR3 loop: CSARGGTEQYF. In DNA form, the CDR3 reads TGCAGTGCTAGAGGAGGAACCGAGCAGTACTTC. The J gene is TRBJ2-7, the V gene TRBV20-1; D is unclear. Per the germline V gene, CDR1 is DFQATT and CDR2 is SNEGSKA (reference sequence). Trimming left V 1 base short and J 6 bases short, with 7 bases between. The CDR3 runs to 11 residues.

The V call is TRBV7-2, the J call TRBJ2-3; the match to TRBD2 covers 8 bases. V shed 3 bases and J 4 bases; nucleotides not matched to a gene: 6. The CDR3 is 15 amino acids. CDR1 is SGHTA and CDR2 is FQGNSA in the germline V gene. The CDR3 protein is CASSFRAGEADTQYF. The CDR3, as DNA: TGTGCCAGCAGCTTCCGAGCGGGGGAGGCAGATACGCAGTATTTT.